A selection of T cell receptor beta chains follows, all from one sample in a study of blood T cells in healthy people across ages. TCRdb re-called the 5' RACE reads through MiXCR, storing one row per CDR3 protein. This table holds 800,000 or so distinct CDR3 sequences, around two thirds found once. Sequenced material: blood. Receptors were obtained from a young man in good health. Both conserved end residues are part of each CDR3. Fields, in order: D gene, clone size, V gene, J gene, CDR3 protein, CDR3 DNA. D genes are given only for firm matches. The size field is filled for only some rows; it gives once, few, many or a size class.

>-|-|TRBV2|TRBJ2-1
CASSGDRTLYNERQFF
TGTGCCAGCAGTGGCGACAGGACCTTATACAATGAGCGGCAGTTCTTC
>-|few|TRBV25-1|TRBJ2-5
CASRHTAYQETQYF
TGTGCCAGCAGACATACCGCTTACCAAGAGACCCAGTACTTC
>TRBD1|once|TRBV6-5|TRBJ2-2
CASIKLDRVLGGELFF
TGTGCCAGCATCAAACTGGACAGGGTTTTGGGCGGGGAGCTGTTTTTT
>-|-|TRBV9|TRBJ1-6
CASSVQDTLSSYNSPLHF
TGTGCCAGCAGTGTCCAGGACACCCTAAGCTCCTATAATTCACCCCTCCACTTT
>-|-|TRBV12-3/TRBV12-4|TRBJ1-4
CASSSPTAAHEKLFF
TGTGCCAGCAGTAGCCCGACGGCGGCCCATGAAAAACTGTTTTTT
>-|-|TRBV20-1|TRBJ1-5
CSAPSGGGYNQPQHF
TGCAGTGCCCCCAGTGGCGGGGGGTACAATCAGCCCCAGCATTTT
>TRBD1|-|TRBV6-1|TRBJ2-1
CASSIPGTGAYNEQFF
TGTGCCAGCAGTATCCCCGGGACAGGGGCGTACAATGAGCAGTTCTTC
>-|-|TRBV27|TRBJ2-5
CASSLSRVETQYF
TGTGCCAGCAGTCTCAGCAGGGTGGAGACCCAGTACTTC
>TRBD2|-|TRBV20-1|TRBJ2-7
CSATPGLAGSYEQYF
TGCAGTGCAACCCCGGGACTAGCGGGGTCCTACGAGCAGTACTTC
>TRBD2|few|TRBV24-1|TRBJ2-5
CATSDQASGVRETQYF
TGTGCCACCAGTGATCAGGCTAGCGGCGTACGGGAGACCCAGTACTTC
>-|-|TRBV12-3/TRBV12-4|TRBJ1-6
CASRPPDGPLHF
TGTGCCAGCAGACCCCCCGACGGACCCCTCCACTTT
>-|-|TRBV30|TRBJ1-2
CAWGHYGYTF
TGTGCCTGGGGCCACTATGGCTACACCTTC
>TRBD1|-|TRBV20-1|TRBJ1-4
CSVGQGGEKLFF
TGCAGTGTAGGACAGGGTGGTGAAAAACTGTTTTTT
>-|-|TRBV4-2|TRBJ2-6
CASSQVYVGDKPLRGANVLTF
TGTGCCAGCAGCCAAGTATATGTGGGCGACAAACCTCTAAGAGGGGCCAACGTCCTGACTTTC
>TRBD1|-|TRBV7-9|TRBJ2-7
CASSRTGTGDEQYF
TGTGCCAGCAGCCGCACCGGGACAGGGGACGAGCAGTACTTC
>TRBD1|-|TRBV2|TRBJ1-5
CASSELTTQGQPQHF
TGTGCCAGCAGTGAACTGACAACACAGGGGCAGCCCCAGCATTTT
>-|once|TRBV6-2/TRBV6-3|TRBJ2-2
CASSGAIHTGELFF
TGTGCCAGCTCCGGAGCTATTCACACCGGGGAGCTGTTTTTT
>-|-|TRBV2|TRBJ1-5
CASAKGGGNQPQHF
TGTGCCAGCGCGAAAGGGGGAGGCAATCAGCCCCAGCATTTT